This T cell receptor (beta chain) is drawn from a study of blood T cell repertoires in COVID-19. The V and J ends lost 6 bases and 6 bases, in that order; junction bases with no gene match: 9. CDR1 is MDHEN and CDR2 is SYDVKM in the germline V gene. The CDR3 is 14 residues long. Original processing notes: Amplified reference gene primers provided the basis for estimating nucleated cell counts. Using immunoSEQ multiplex PCR, the repertoire was profiled, and TCRdb retains in-frame clones only, with some absent. V and J calls and clone size are those listed in that table; D and trimming were worked out from the DNA. The data hold 150,000 or so clones, with about 90% observed a single time.

Sequencing was performed on peripheral blood. The TCR was taken from a woman in her seventies with acute or convalescent COVID-19. The V gene is TRBV28, the J gene TRBJ2-3; 7 nucleotides match TRBD1. CDR3 protein: CASRKQGNRDTQYF. The CDR3 nucleotides are TGTGCCAGCAGAAAACAGGGGAATCGGGATACGCAGTATTTT.